The entry below gives a single T cell receptor (beta chain) sequence along with its context. The CDR3 is 15 amino acids. Germline lookup yields CDR1 MNHEY and CDR2 SMNVEV (reference sequence). Unmatched junction bases numbered 12, after V lost 5 bases and J lost 7 bases. Here immunoSEQ multiplex PCR was the method, and the copy in TCRdb shows in-frame clones only, minus some. The sample shows roughly 100,000 clones, 90% to 97% of them seen only once. This specimen comes from a study of technical replicates of blood from a few donors. This TCR was sampled from a human donor in good health. The genes are TRBV27 and TRBJ2-7; 9 bases map to TRBD1. Sequencing was done on a sample of T cells isolated from PBMCs. CDR3 region: CASSSFGDRVFEQYF. In nucleotides, the CDR3 is TGTGCCAGCAGTAGCTTTGGGGACAGGGTCTTTGAGCAGTACTTC.